The subject of this entry is one TCR beta chain. Which antigen it targets is not known. No base quality values were provided; no much bigger clone lies one nucleotide off. The sample is drawn from a study of T cell repertoires in cytomegalovirus infection (dated by TCRdb to between 2017 and 2020). With regard to the full study: Recently identified HLA-C-restricted CMV epitopes, whose presentation resists viral immunomodulation, were targeted by peptide stimulations together with well-studied HLA-B-restricted epitopes. Donor HLA type was relevant to the analysis, because carriage of CMV infection together with the matching HLA type was indicated by public TCR beta signatures. Beyond this particular receptor, the publication reports: Carriers of CMV infection plus the relevant HLA type were discriminated by the cumulative frequency of public TCR beta family members in the study cohort and in an independent roughly 370-donor cohort. The ex vivo response was dominated by HLA-C-restricted CMV-specific TCR beta clonotypes, which also provided the single most frequent clonotype in two of eight donors.

The sample's treatment or condition label, in plain terms: in vitro stimulation with specific CMV peptide epitopes to enrich CMV-specific T cells. The instrument given in TCRdb is Illumina HiSeq 1500. TCRdb cleaned the public reads at Q25 with fastp, built clones with MiXCR and kept in-frame beta chains. Entries are consolidated by CDR3 protein sequence, retaining the most common genes and DNA. This sample lists 700,000 to 850,000 distinct CDR3 sequences; approximately 32% were detected once. The leading ten clones occupy around 12% of the sample. Reading the germline V gene gives CDR1 SGHVS and CDR2 FNYEAQ. V loses 5 bases at its end and J loses 3 bases; junction bases beyond the gene matches: 10. From the cysteine up to the phenylalanine, the CDR3 has a length of 15 residues. Just the 45-base CDR3 DNA is kept, in frame starting at base 1.

The chain joins TRBV7-6 to TRBJ2-7, and TRBD1 matches 7 of the central bases. The receptor was derived from a human donor in good health (CMV status not recorded). Some clones in this sample may be carry-over from other donors' samples. Sequencing used cultured CD8+ T cells from PBMCs, obtained from culture after CMV antigen stimulation. The nucleotide sequence is TGTGCCAGCAGCCCCGGACAGGCCGGCGGCTACGAGCAGTACTTC. It specifies CASSPGQAGGYEQYF.